A single sample is the source of the 9 T cell receptor beta chains below, sequenced in a study of shared clonotypes between healthy human individuals. Terminally differentiated effector memory CD45RA+ cells were excluded from the naive CD8 cells, which were CD45RO-negative and positively selected for CCR7. Sequencing used immunoSEQ multiplex PCR; TCRdb keeps in-frame clones, though not all of them. The repertoire includes about 820,000 clones, around 93% of them detected once, and under 30% sits in the top ten. What was sequenced was naive CD8+ T cells sorted from blood. The receptors derive from a man aged 25-40 years in good health.

The chain combines TRBV30 with TRBJ2-7, with D perhaps matching TRBD2 (6 bases). This CDR3 has 15 amino acids. Trimming pared 0 bases from V and 6 bases from J, leaving 18 bases between. Germline lookup yields CDR1 GTSNPN and CDR2 SVGIG (reference sequence). The CDR3 loop reads CAWSVIWRDRGEQYF. CDR3 sequence (DNA): TGTGCCTGGAGTGTAATTTGGCGGGATAGGGGCGAGCAGTACTTC.

CDR3 coding DNA: TGTGCCAGCAGTTGGGAGGGAAATGAGCAGTTCTTC. It is translated as CASSWEGNEQFF. The chain links TRBV2 to TRBJ2-1; 7 bases match TRBD2. CDR3 length equals 12 residues. The V segment lost 5 bases and the J segment 7 bases; nucleotides outside the gene matches: 2. Germline V gives CDR1 SNHLY, CDR2 FYNNEI.

The V gene is TRBV5-1, the J gene TRBJ1-1; 8 bases align to TRBD1. The CDR3 runs 15 residues. Trimming cost V 1 base and J 4 bases; bases outside gene matches: 6. Germline loops: CDR1 SGHRS, CDR2 YFSETQ. CDR3 sequence: CASSLTGTGFTEAFF. Here the CDR3 DNA reads TGCGCCAGCAGCTTGACCGGGACAGGATTCACTGAAGCTTTCTTT.

The chain employs TRBV11-2 and TRBJ2-1; no clear D gene. Trimming took off 1 base at V and 4 bases at J, with 8 bases between the two ends. The CDR3 contains 14 residues. Germline V gene data show CDR1 as SGHAT and CDR2 as FQNNGV. The CDR3 loop is CASSLVGIYNEQFF. The CDR3 nucleotides read TGTGCCAGCAGCTTAGTTGGGATATACAATGAGCAGTTCTTC.

The rearrangement uses TRBV7-9 and TRBJ2-5, with D perhaps TRBD2 (5 bases). The CDR3 consists of 13 residues. V shed 5 bases and J shed 5 bases, with 12 bases lying between them. Looked up from germline, CDR1 is SEHNR and CDR2 is FQNEAQ (reference sequence). The chain's CDR3 is CASSVGGEETQYF. The CDR3 nucleotides are TGTGCCAGCAGCGTAGGAGGCGAGGAGACCCAGTACTTC.

In this sample, this clone turned up once. The J gene is TRBJ2-1, the V gene TRBV6-5; D gene unclear. The CDR3 loop spans 14 amino acids. CDR1 MNHEY and CDR2 SVGAGI come from the germline V gene. V lost 0 bases to trimming and J lost 4 bases, with 7 bases between them. The CDR3 nucleotides are TGTGCCAGCAGTTACTCGATCGGATACAATGAGCAGTTCTTC. This encodes CASSYSIGYNEQFF.

The rearrangement uses TRBV9 and TRBJ2-5; D may be TRBD1 or TRBD2 (5 bases each). V was pared by 3 bases and J by 5 bases, with 11 bases between. This CDR3 region has 13 residues. Looked up from germline, CDR1 is SGDLS and CDR2 is YYNGEE. The CDR3 here is CASSGGDLETQYF. In DNA form, the CDR3 reads TGTGCCAGCAGCGGAGGGGATTTGGAGACCCAGTACTTC. Full variable domain (rest looked up from reference TRBV9 and TRBJ2-5): DSGVTQTPKHLITATGQRVTLRCSPRSGDLSVYWYQQSLDQGLQFLIQYYNGEERAKGNILERFSAQQFPDLHSELNLSSLELGDSALYFCASSGGDLETQYFGPGTRLLVL.

The chain uses TRBV19 and TRBJ2-3; D unresolved. With 6 bases removed from V and 0 bases from J, the gap between germline ends came to 7 bases. Germline lookup yields CDR1 LNHDA and CDR2 SQIVND (reference sequence). The CDR3 consists of 13 residues. Here the CDR3 reads CASRPGSTDTQYF. CDR3 sequence (DNA): TGTGCCAGTAGGCCGGGCAGCACAGATACGCAGTATTTT.

This chain joins TRBV27 and TRBJ2-1, with a possible D match to TRBD1 (6 bases). The V end lost 9 bases, the J end lost 7 bases, and 22 bases lay between the germline ends. This CDR3 comprises 15 residues. The germline CDR1 and CDR2 sequences are MNHEY and SMNVEV (reference sequence). CDR3 DNA: TGTGCCAGTTTTGGGGGCGGGCTAGGGGTTAATGAGCAGTTCTTC. Translating it yields CASFGGGLGVNEQFF.